Following are 25 T cell receptor beta chains from one sample sequenced in a study of circulating CD8 cells and anti-PD-1 response in melanoma. Four subsets defined by PD-1 and/or TIGIT were sorted from live CD3+CD8+TCRalphabeta+ cells. Each library started from approximately 15 ng of total RNA using the QIAseq Immune Repertoire TCR panel. TCRdb recomputed calls from the reads with MiXCR, one row per CDR3 protein. This table holds roughly 1,100 distinct CDR3 sequences, 5.5% to 8% found once. Sequences were derived from CD8+ T cells from PBMCs, sampled at baseline or after one month of anti-PD-1 therapy (not recorded which). The receptors stem from a human donor with melanoma.

Judged by abundance, this clonotype is medium-sized. The V and J genes are TRBV24-1 and TRBJ2-1; 7 nucleotides agree with TRBD2. After removal of 3 bases from V and 7 bases from J, the junction contained 11 bases not matched to a gene. Germline-derived CDR1 and CDR2 are KGHDR and SFDVKD. The CDR3 covers 16 residues. The CDR3, as DNA: TGTGCCACCAGTGATGTAGCGGGCAGGCAAAGGAATGAGCAGTTCTTC. It translates to CATSDVAGRQRNEQFF.

In this sample, this clonotype is medium-sized. V is TRBV2 and J is TRBJ2-7; no clear D gene. Germline CDR1 and CDR2: SNHLY and FYNNEI. CDR3 length equals 15 residues. The V gene lost 4 bases and the J gene lost 4 bases, with 17 bases spanning the gap. The CDR3 DNA is TGTGCCAGCAGTGTACCAGGTTCCGCAAGGTACGAGCAGTACTTC. Translating gives CASSVPGSARYEQYF.

In this sample, this clonotype is medium-sized. This chain links TRBV2 with TRBJ2-5; TRBD1 matches at 8 bases. Germline lookup yields CDR1 SNHLY and CDR2 FYNNEI. The CDR3 totals 15 residues. Trimming cost V 3 bases and J 5 bases; bases outside gene matches: 8. The chain's CDR3 is CASSDLQGAVETQYF. Here the CDR3 DNA reads TGTGCCAGCAGTGATCTCCAGGGGGCAGTGGAGACCCAGTACTTC.

Of note for this clonotype: One base away lies a much larger clone, so this may be a sequencing read error. The CDR3 coding sequence is TGTGCCAGCAGCTTCTTGCGACAGGGAAGCATGAACACTGAAGTTTTCTTT. Translated: CASSFLRQGSMNTEVFF. This rearrangement joins TRBV11-1 to TRBJ1-1, with 7 nucleotides matching TRBD1. The CDR3 sequence is 17 residues long. Per germline, CDR1 SGHAT and CDR2 FQDESV (reference sequence).

Within the sample, this clonotype is medium-sized (0.01 to 0.1%). The chain employs TRBV28 and TRBJ1-6; possible D gene TRBD1, 5 bases. V was clipped by 7 bases and J by 13 bases, with 14 bases between them. Per germline, CDR1 MDHEN and CDR2 SYDVKM. The CDR3 is made up of 12 amino acids. The CDR3, as DNA: TGTGCCAGCACCGCGCCTAGGGGTCCCCTCCACTTT. Its translation is CASTAPRGPLHF.

The chain has TRBV2 and TRBJ2-1; TRBD1 or TRBD2 may be the D gene (5 bases each). In germline, CDR1 is SNHLY, CDR2 FYNNEI. Trimming took off 11 bases at V and 0 bases at J, with 17 bases between the two ends. This CDR3 region has 15 residues. Written as DNA, the CDR3 is TGTGCCCGGGGCGGAGTAGGGGACTCCTACAATGAGCAGTTCTTC. This sequence encodes CARGGVGDSYNEQFF.

This clonotype appeared a few times. It may be a read error: a sequence one base away is much more abundant. This chain connects TRBV6-6 to TRBJ2-7; tentatively, D is TRBD2 (5 bases). The CDR3 sequence is 17 residues long. Germline V gives CDR1 MNHNY, CDR2 SVGAGI (reference sequence). CDR3 protein: CASSYSVSSRGTYEQHF. The DNA for the CDR3 is TGTGCCAGCAGTTACTCAGTCTCCTCACGGGGAACCTACGAGCAGCACTTC.

This clonotype is labeled as large. This rearrangement joins TRBV9 to TRBJ2-1, with 7 bases fitting TRBD2. Germline values: CDR1 SGDLS, CDR2 YYNGEE. The CDR3 loop spans 17 amino acids. V was pared by 0 bases and J by 0 bases, with 6 bases of the junction left unmatched. CDR3 loop: CASSVEVASGSYNEQFF. The CDR3 DNA sequence: TGTGCCAGCAGCGTAGAGGTGGCTAGCGGCTCCTACAATGAGCAGTTCTTC.

This clonotype is termed large. The chain uses TRBV19 and TRBJ2-7, with 10 bases that match TRBD1. The CDR3 length is 14 residues. The germline CDR1 and CDR2 sequences are LNHDA and SQIVND (reference sequence). V shed 10 bases and J 3 bases; nucleotides not matched to a gene: 9. CDR3: CATQRTGGIYEQYF. The CDR3 DNA reads as TGTGCCACTCAACGGACAGGGGGGATCTACGAGCAGTACTTC.

The chain recombines TRBV2 with TRBJ2-2; 10 bases are a match to TRBD1. The CDR3 has 15 residues. The trim removed 6 bases at V and 5 bases at J, leaving 6 bases unmatched. CDR1 SNHLY and CDR2 FYNNEI come from the germline V gene. This CDR3 is CASSRDRGPTGELFF. In DNA, the CDR3 is TGTGCCAGCAGCCGAGACAGGGGGCCAACCGGGGAGCTGTTTTTT.

In this sample, this clonotype is medium-sized. V gene TRBV27 combines with J gene TRBJ2-2; D ambiguous. The germline V gene encodes CDR1 MNHEY and CDR2 SMNVEV (reference sequence). Trimming shortened V by 3 bases and J by 7 bases, and 6 bases separated the two germline ends. The CDR3 has 12 amino acids. The CDR3 nucleotides are TGTGCCAGCAGTTTGGGTGGCGGGGAGCTGTTTTTT. Its protein product is CASSLGGGELFF.

In its sample, this clonotype ranks as medium-sized (0.01 to 0.1%). This chain joins TRBV23-1 and TRBJ2-1, with D possibly matching TRBD2 (6 bases). TRBV23-1 is an open reading frame, and its role is uncertain. The CDR3 consists of 14 residues. Trimming took 6 bases from V and 4 from J, leaving 13 bases between them. In DNA form, the CDR3 reads TGCGCCAGCAGCCGCGGGACGGCTTACAATGAGCAGTTCTTC. This sequence encodes CASSRGTAYNEQFF.

This clonotype is judged medium-sized (0.01 to 0.1%). CDR3 loop: CSAPDREGLWTDTQYF. The CDR3 DNA reads TGCAGTGCTCCCGACAGGGAAGGATTATGGACAGATACGCAGTATTTT. The chain recombines TRBV20-1 with TRBJ2-3; 7 bases agree with TRBD1. CDR1 DFQATT and CDR2 SNEGSKA come from the germline V gene (reference sequence). The CDR3 is made up of 16 amino acids. V lost 5 bases to trimming and J lost 3 bases; unmatched junction nucleotides: 14.

This clonotype counts as medium-sized. The chain combines TRBV24-1 with TRBJ2-3; TRBD1 agrees at 9 bases. The V gene's germline CDR1 is KGHDR and CDR2 SFDVKD. This CDR3 region has 16 residues. V gave up 9 bases and J gave up 0 bases; unmatched junction bases: 9. The CDR3 here is CATESSGTGSTDTQYF. Here the CDR3 DNA reads TGTGCCACCGAGTCGTCCGGGACAGGGAGCACAGATACGCAGTATTTT.

Sample share makes this clonotype medium-sized. The CDR3 loop is CASQPGSYNEQFF. The CDR3, as DNA: TGTGCCAGCCAGCCGGGCAGCTACAATGAGCAGTTCTTC. The chain has TRBV19 and TRBJ2-1; D is ambiguous. CDR3 length: 13 amino acids. V lost 9 bases and J lost 3, with 12 bases in between. Germline V CDR1 and CDR2: LNHDA, SQIVND (reference sequence). The whole variable domain, remainder taken from reference TRBV19 and TRBJ2-1, is DGGITQSPKYLFRKEGQNVTLSCEQNLNHDAMYWYRQDPGQGLRLIYYSQIVNDFQKGDIAEGYSVSREKKESFPLTVTSAQKNPTAFYLCASQPGSYNEQFFGPGTRLTVL.

By proportion, this clonotype is medium-sized. This chain links TRBV14 with TRBJ1-3, with D maybe TRBD1 (5 bases). The germline V gene has CDR1 SGHDN and CDR2 FVKESK. The CDR3 totals 12 residues. Trimming shortened V by 5 bases and J by 8 bases, and 10 bases separated the two germline ends. The CDR3 DNA reads TGTGCCAGCAGCGAAATAGGGGACACCATATATTTT. Translated, it gives CASSEIGDTIYF.

This clonotype was seen more than once but under ten times. A much larger clone is a single base away; this may be a read error. The chain joins TRBV19 to TRBJ2-1; no clear D. The CDR3 covers 12 residues. The V and J ends lost 6 bases and 5 bases respectively, with 8 bases between them. CDR1 LNHDA and CDR2 SQIVND come from the germline V gene (reference sequence). CDR3 sequence reads: CASSLTHNEQFF. The DNA of the CDR3 is TGTGCCAGTAGCTTAACTCACAATGAGCAGTTCTTC.

This clonotype counts as medium-sized (0.01 to 0.1%). The chain carries TRBV27 and TRBJ2-1, with 8 bases identical to TRBD1. From germline, CDR1 is MNHEY and CDR2 SMNVEV (reference sequence). The ends lost 4 bases at V and 2 bases at J; junction bases unmatched: 7. CDR3 length: 16 residues. CDR3 nucleotides: TGTGCCAGCAGTTCCGAAGTACAGGGGGCCTACAATGAGCAGTTCTTC. Protein sequence: CASSSEVQGAYNEQFF.

This clonotype was observed a handful of times. V gene TRBV20-1 combines with J gene TRBJ2-7, with D unresolved. Germline V CDR1 and CDR2: DFQATT, SNEGSKA (reference sequence). Trimming shortened V by 0 bases and J by 3 bases, and 3 bases separated the two germline ends. This CDR3 is 11 amino acids long. The CDR3 spells CSAREGYEQYF. The CDR3 DNA reads as TGCAGTGCTAGAGAGGGCTACGAGCAGTACTTC.

This clonotype qualifies as medium-sized. The chain joins TRBV20-1 to TRBJ2-7, with 7 bases lining up with TRBD1. This CDR3 spans 14 amino acids. Germline assignment: CDR1 DFQATT and CDR2 SNEGSKA (reference sequence). Trimming removed 0 bases from V and 3 bases from J; junction bases left unmatched: 5. The CDR3 region has the DNA TGCAGTGCTAGAGATCGCGCAGGGGGCTACGAGCAGTACTTC. Translating gives CSARDRAGGYEQYF.

The chain links TRBV2 to TRBJ1-1; no firm D call. The length of the CDR3 is 15 residues. Between the trimmed V and J ends, which lost 2 bases and 3 bases, there was a span of 13 bases. CDR1 is SNHLY, CDR2 FYNNEI, per germline. The DNA of the CDR3 is TGTGCCAGCAGTGAACCAGACTCCGGGGACACTGAAGCTTTCTTT. Translation: CASSEPDSGDTEAFF. The whole variable domain, remainder taken from reference TRBV2 and TRBJ1-1, is EPEVTQTPSHQVTQMGQEVILRCVPISNHLYFYWYRQILGQKVEFLVSFYNNEISEKSEIFDDQFSVERPDGSNFTLKIRSTKLEDSAMYFCASSEPDSGDTEAFFGQGTRLTVV.

CDR3 loop: CASSSGGGQPQHF. The CDR3 DNA reads TGTGCCAGCAGCTCCGGAGGCGGTCAGCCCCAGCATTTT. This chain connects TRBV13 to TRBJ1-5; D unclear. The germline CDR1 and CDR2 sequences are PRHDT and FYEKMQ (reference sequence). V lost 4 bases and J 6 bases, leaving 10 bases between the germline ends. The CDR3 length is 13 residues.

This clonotype rates as medium-sized. The chain links TRBV4-1 to TRBJ1-2, with 7 bases identical to TRBD1. There are 15 residues in the CDR3. Germline V gene data show CDR1 as MGHRA and CDR2 as YSYEKL. With V trimmed by 0 bases and J by 4 bases, 5 bases remained unmatched. CDR3 nucleotide sequence: TGCGCCAGCAGCCAAGATCGAGGGGGCGGCTATGGCTACACCTTC. Translated: CASSQDRGGGYGYTF.

Judged by abundance, this clonotype is medium-sized (0.01 to 0.1%). The gene calls are TRBV29-1 and TRBJ1-1; no reliable D call. CDR3 length: 12 amino acids. V lost 6 bases, J lost 5 bases, and 13 bases lay in between. Germline V lookup: CDR1 SQVTM, CDR2 ANQGSEA. Here the CDR3 reads CSVHLGSTEAFF. The CDR3 coding sequence is TGCAGCGTCCACCTTGGAAGTACTGAAGCTTTCTTT.

Comment on this clonotype: One base away lies a much larger clone, so this may be a sequencing read error. J is TRBJ2-5 and V is TRBV7-3, with 8 bases lining up with TRBD2. Germline values: CDR1 SGHTA, CDR2 FQGTGA. Germline trimming cut 2 bases from V and 7 bases from J; bases unmatched to any gene: 9. The CDR3 contains 15 residues. The CDR3 bases are TGTGCCAGCAGCTTAGGACTAGCAGGCGGTGGGACCCAGTACTTC. It encodes CASSLGLAGGGTQYF.